Each of the 31 T cell receptor beta chains below was sequenced from the same sample in a study of blood T cell repertoires in COVID-19. Clones were read by immunoSEQ multiplex PCR, and TCRdb kept only the in-frame ones, dropping some. The sample carries a few hundred thousand clones, 85% recorded once. The sample consisted of peripheral blood. The receptor source for this set is a human donor in a cohort sampled during active COVID-19.

The chain carries TRBV11-2 and TRBJ1-6; no clear D. The germline CDR1 and CDR2 sequences are SGHAT and FQNNGV. The germline V and J ends were trimmed by 3 bases and 5 bases, with 11 bases remaining between them. This CDR3 has 15 residues. The DNA of the CDR3 is TGTGCCAGCAGCTTGGAGAGACGCAATAATTCACCCCTCCACTTT. It translates to CASSLERRNNSPLHF. Supplemented by reference TRBV11-2 and TRBJ1-6, the full variable domain reads EAGVAQSPRYKIIEKRQSVAFWCNPISGHATLYWYQQILGQGPKLLIQFQNNGVVDDSQLPKDRFSAERLKGVDSTLKIQPAKLEDSAVYLCASSLERRNNSPLHFGNGTRLTVT.

V and J are TRBV30 and TRBJ1-1; TRBD1 is a possible D gene (6 bases). With 3 bases removed from V and 4 bases from J, the gap between germline ends came to 9 bases. Germline V gives CDR1 GTSNPN, CDR2 SVGIG (reference sequence). The CDR3 has 12 amino acids. CDR3 DNA sequence: TGTGCCTGGAGCCCAGGGGCCACTGAAGCTTTCTTT. Translated, it gives CAWSPGATEAFF. Full variable domain (missing parts from reference TRBV30 and TRBJ1-1): SQTIHQWPATLVQPVGSPLSLECTVEGTSNPNLYWYRQAAGRGLQLLFYSVGIGQISSEVPQNLSASRPQDRQFILSSKKLLLSDSGFYLCAWSPGATEAFFGQGTRLTVV.

The genes are TRBV29-1 and TRBJ1-2; D not certain. The germline V gene encodes CDR1 SQVTM and CDR2 ANQGSEA. The CDR3 spans 13 residues. V lost 2 bases and J 7 bases, leaving 14 bases between the germline ends. The CDR3 DNA follows: TGCAGCGTTGAACCCGCTATCCTTACTGGCTACACCTTC. Translation: CSVEPAILTGYTF.

As to this clone: Different DNA sequences within this sample yield the same CDR3. The chain joins TRBV18 to TRBJ2-3; 9 positions agree with TRBD1. The CDR3 totals 15 residues. Germline CDR1 KGHSH, CDR2 LQKENI. J gave up 4 bases and V 2 bases, and 4 bases lay outside the gene matches. CDR3 region: CASSPGQGNADTQYF. The CDR3 DNA follows: TGTGCCAGCTCACCAGGACAGGGGAACGCAGATACGCAGTATTTT.

V usage is TRBV6-5 and J usage is TRBJ2-6; D may be TRBD2 (5 bases). V lost 11 bases, J lost 0 bases, and 14 bases lay in between. There are 15 residues in the CDR3. Germline lookup yields CDR1 MNHEY and CDR2 SVGAGI. CDR3 coding DNA: TGTGCCTGCACGGGAAGATACTCTGGGGCCAACGTCCTGACTTTC. It translates to CACTGRYSGANVLTF.

In its sample, this clone was seen once. The chain has TRBV6-5 and TRBJ2-7; D might be TRBD1 (6 bases). The CDR3 has 16 residues. Germline V gives CDR1 MNHEY, CDR2 SVGAGI. V lost 1 base and J lost 4, with 17 bases in between. CDR3 sequence: CASSYLGATGPYEQYF. For the CDR3, the DNA is TGTGCCAGCAGTTACTTGGGTGCGACAGGACCTTACGAGCAGTACTTC.

This CDR3 is CAALIAVYGYTF. CDR3 DNA sequence: TGTGCCGCCCTCATCGCAGTTTATGGCTACACCTTC. The gene calls are TRBV6-7 and TRBJ1-2; unclear D gene. TRBV6-7 is an ORF, and what it does is uncertain. The CDR3 is 12 amino acids. Trimming stripped 11 bases from V and 5 bases from J, with 15 bases between.

The J gene is TRBJ2-3, the V gene TRBV11-2; 14 bases line up with TRBD2. Germline values: CDR1 SGHAT, CDR2 FQNNGV. CDR3 length equals 18 residues. J lost 2 bases, V lost 5 bases, and 9 bases had no gene match. The CDR3 nucleotides read TGTGCCAGCAGCCGACAAGGACTAGCGGGGGGCTCCACAGATACGCAGTATTTT. It is translated as CASSRQGLAGGSTDTQYF.

CDR3 region: CASSQAGGTGEAFF. In DNA, the CDR3 is TGTGCCAGCAGCCAAGCCGGGGGGACAGGGGAGGCTTTCTTT. The rearrangement uses TRBV3-1 (or the pseudogene TRBV3-2) and TRBJ1-1, with 10 bases lining up with TRBD1. CDR3 length: 14 amino acids. V was pared by 1 base and J by 11 bases, with 7 bases of the junction left unmatched. Per the germline V gene, CDR1 is LGHDT and CDR2 is YNNKEL (reference sequence).

With regard to this clone: A junction boundary mismatches the germline segment, possibly from a read error. The chain employs TRBV2 and TRBJ2-7, with 15 bases identical to TRBD2. The CDR3 spans 17 residues. CDR1 is SNHLY, CDR2 FYNNEI, per germline. The CDR3 coding sequence is TGTGCCCGCAGTGGGGGACTAGCGGGGGGAAGCTCCTACGAGCAGTACTTC. It encodes CARSGGLAGGSSYEQYF.

This chain uses TRBV9 with TRBJ2-2, with TRBD2 identical over 8 bases. Germline V CDR1 and CDR2: SGDLS, YYNGEE. V shed 4 bases, J shed 5 bases, and the junction held 13 bases outside the gene matches. CDR3 length: 17 amino acids. Here the CDR3 DNA reads TGTGCCAGCAGCCCGGCCTTGGTAGCGGGGACTACCGGGGAGCTGTTTTTT. Its protein is CASSPALVAGTTGELFF.

There are a few counts of this clone. This chain connects TRBV11-2 to TRBJ2-3; no firm D call. CDR1 is SGHAT and CDR2 is FQNNGV in the germline V gene. V was shortened by 7 bases and J by 2 bases, with 7 bases between the two germline ends. The CDR3 totals 12 residues. The CDR3 sequence: CASNPVTDTQYF. The CDR3 bases are TGTGCCAGCAACCCAGTCACAGATACGCAGTATTTT.

The rearrangement links TRBV10-2 to TRBJ1-1; D not certain. CDR3 length equals 15 residues. V gave up 3 bases and J gave up 8 bases, with 19 bases separating them. Germline CDR1 WSHSY, CDR2 SAAADI. CDR3 bases: TGCGCCAGCAGTGACTACACCGCAACAGCAGACGAAGCTTTCTTT. The encoded protein is CASSDYTATADEAFF.

The genes are TRBV5-1 and TRBJ1-4; TRBD1 matches 9 bases. Germline CDR1 is SGHRS and CDR2 is YFSETQ. Trimming removed 4 bases from V and 7 bases from J; junction bases left unmatched: 14. This CDR3 has 17 residues. CDR3 amino acids: CASSQTGGSTLGEKLFF. The DNA for the CDR3 is TGCGCCAGCAGCCAGACAGGGGGAAGCACTCTGGGTGAAAAACTGTTTTTT.

This clone was seen many times. The rearrangement uses TRBV6-1 and TRBJ1-4, with D unresolved. The CDR3 runs to 13 residues. V shed 0 bases and J shed 8 bases, with 7 bases lying between them. Germline loops: CDR1 MNHNS, CDR2 SASEGT. CDR3 loop: CASSEAPGEKLFF. The CDR3 DNA is TGTGCCAGCAGTGAAGCGCCGGGGGAAAAACTGTTTTTT.

This clone occurred a few times. This chain connects TRBV10-1 to TRBJ2-2; the D gene is possibly TRBD1 (6 bases). The germline gives CDR1 WNHNN, CDR2 SYGVQD (reference sequence). The V end was cut by 10 bases, the J end by 0 bases, with 9 bases between. The CDR3 sequence is 13 residues long. CDR3: CATGHPNTGELFF. The CDR3 DNA sequence: TGCGCCACGGGACACCCGAACACCGGGGAGCTGTTTTTT.

The chain joins TRBV5-1 to TRBJ1-2; 7 bases align to TRBD1. The J segment lost 7 bases and the V segment lost 6 bases, leaving 9 bases of the junction unmatched. The CDR3 is made up of 13 amino acids. CDR1 and CDR2 from the germline V gene are SGHRS and YFSETQ. The CDR3 sequence is CASNRQGEGGYTF. The CDR3 DNA sequence: TGCGCCAGCAATCGACAGGGAGAAGGTGGCTACACCTTC.

The chain has TRBV2 and TRBJ2-5; 10 bases fit TRBD2. V was clipped by 2 bases and J by 4 bases; unmatched bases: 10. The CDR3 totals 17 residues. Germline V lookup: CDR1 SNHLY, CDR2 FYNNEI. The CDR3 bases are TGTGCCAGCAGTGAACCCCCGGTAGCGGGGGGCCGAGAGACCCAGTACTTC. Translating it yields CASSEPPVAGGRETQYF.

J is TRBJ2-1 and V is TRBV6-1, with 12 positions matching TRBD1. V lost 4 bases and J lost 3; bases outside the gene matches: 4. The CDR3 consists of 16 residues. Germline V gene lookup returns CDR1 MNHNS and CDR2 SASEGT. Here the CDR3 DNA reads TGTGCCAGCAGTGTAAGGGACAGGGGGCACTACAATGAGCAGTTCTTC. This translates into CASSVRDRGHYNEQFF.

On this clone: Other DNA sequences in this specimen translate into the identical CDR3. The rearrangement uses TRBV10-2 and TRBJ1-1, with unresolved D. The germline V and J ends were trimmed by 0 bases and 8 bases, with 4 bases remaining between them. The CDR3 loop spans 11 amino acids. The germline CDR1 and CDR2 sequences are WSHSY and SAAADI. CDR3 bases: TGCGCCAGCAGTGAGTCCAGGGAAGCTTTCTTT. Translated, it gives CASSESREAFF.

This clone was found once. The CDR3 DNA follows: TGTGCCAGCAGTGAAGCGCTGAACAGGTTAGGGGGATATGGCTACACCTTC. The encoded protein is CASSEALNRLGGYGYTF. The gene calls are TRBV6-1 and TRBJ1-2, with a possible D match to TRBD1 (6 bases). Germline V CDR1 and CDR2: MNHNS, SASEGT. V was pared by 0 bases and J by 5 bases, with 19 bases between. The length of the CDR3 is 17 residues.

CDR3 loop: CASTQGGLEAFF. CDR3 DNA: TGTGCCAGCACCCAGGGCGGTCTTGAAGCTTTCTTT. The genes are TRBV6-5 and TRBJ1-1, with a tentative D call TRBD1 (5 bases). This CDR3 region has 12 residues. Trimming cost V 7 bases and J 7 bases, with 13 bases left between them. Looked up from germline, CDR1 is MNHEY and CDR2 is SVGAGI.

The sample holds one count of this clone. The CDR3 loop is CASTTGLLNTEAFF. In nucleotides, the CDR3 is TGTGCCAGCACCACCGGACTGCTGAACACTGAAGCTTTCTTT. The chain couples TRBV5-6 to TRBJ1-1; no clear D. CDR3 length: 14 amino acids. The germline V and J ends were trimmed by 6 bases and 0 bases, with 12 bases remaining between them. Germline V gene sequence: CDR1 SGHDT, CDR2 YYEEEE.

The rearrangement uses TRBV6-5 and TRBJ1-1; possible D gene TRBD1, 5 bases. CDR3 size: 14 residues. V shed 5 bases and J shed 1 base, with 11 bases lying between them. The germline V gene has CDR1 MNHEY and CDR2 SVGAGI. The CDR3 bases are TGTGCCAGCAGTCACGGTGGACAGAACACTGAAGCTTTCTTT. Its protein is CASSHGGQNTEAFF.

The rearrangement links TRBV5-8 to TRBJ1-2, with 7 bases fitting TRBD1. V shed 5 bases, J shed 0 bases, and the junction held 13 bases outside the gene matches. The CDR3 has 17 residues. Germline assignment: CDR1 SGHTS and CDR2 YDEGEE. The CDR3 region is CASSLYSRTGTNYGYTF. The CDR3 DNA follows: TGTGCCAGCAGTCTCTATTCCCGGACAGGTACTAACTATGGCTACACCTTC.

The sample holds one count of this clone. The chain couples TRBV6-6 to TRBJ2-2; TRBD2 aligns across 8 bases. The CDR3 is 15 amino acids. Germline-derived CDR1 and CDR2 are MNHNY and SVGAGI (reference sequence). The junction had 7 bases not matched to a gene; V was cut back by 6 bases and J by 4 bases. CDR3 DNA: TGTGCCAGCAGGGAACGGGGGGGCCCCACCGGGGAGCTGTTTTTT. Amino acids: CASRERGGPTGELFF.

The chain uses TRBV6-5 and TRBJ2-1; 8 nucleotides agree with TRBD1. This CDR3 region has 14 residues. Germline CDR1 reads MNHEY; CDR2 reads SVGAGI. V shed 5 bases, J shed 1 base, and the junction held 1 base outside the gene matches. CDR3 DNA sequence: TGTGCCAGCAGTCGGACAGGGTCCTACAATGAGCAGTTCTTC. Translation gives CASSRTGSYNEQFF.

This clone was counted only a few times. At the DNA level, this CDR3 is encoded by other sequences in the same sample as well. J is TRBJ1-5 and V is TRBV6-6, with 8 positions matching TRBD1. This CDR3 contains 13 residues. In germline, CDR1 is MNHNY, CDR2 SVGAGI (reference sequence). Germline trimming cut 6 bases from V and 4 bases from J; bases unmatched to any gene: 2. The CDR3 here is CASSRQGNQPQHF. The CDR3 nucleotides are TGTGCCAGCAGCCGACAGGGGAATCAGCCCCAGCATTTT.

The chain recombines TRBV20-1 with TRBJ2-4, with D possibly being TRBD2 (7 bases). The CDR3 spans 16 residues. V shed 3 bases and J shed 0 bases, with 15 bases lying between them. From germline, CDR1 is DFQATT and CDR2 SNEGSKA (reference sequence). In DNA form, the CDR3 reads TGCAGTGCTAGTGGTTCCCGGGGGGCAGCCAAAAACATTCAGTACTTC. Its protein product is CSASGSRGAAKNIQYF.

This sequence joins TRBV6-5 and TRBJ2-7; 7 bases are shared with TRBD1. Trimming removed 2 bases from V and 4 bases from J; junction bases left unmatched: 11. The CDR3 totals 16 residues. The germline V gene encodes CDR1 MNHEY and CDR2 SVGAGI. In nucleotides, the CDR3 is TGTGCCAGCAGTTACGGCAGACAGGGTCCCTTTTACGAGCAGTACTTC. Translating gives CASSYGRQGPFYEQYF.

This clone was seen a handful of times. The rearrangement uses TRBV7-2 and TRBJ2-3, with D possibly matching TRBD1 (6 bases). V lost 3 bases and J 6 bases, leaving 13 bases between the germline ends. The CDR3 totals 14 residues. CDR1 and CDR2 from the germline V gene are SGHTA and FQGNSA. The CDR3 here is CASSLWGPRDTQYF. The CDR3 DNA reads as TGTGCCAGCAGCTTGTGGGGGCCCCGGGATACGCAGTATTTT.